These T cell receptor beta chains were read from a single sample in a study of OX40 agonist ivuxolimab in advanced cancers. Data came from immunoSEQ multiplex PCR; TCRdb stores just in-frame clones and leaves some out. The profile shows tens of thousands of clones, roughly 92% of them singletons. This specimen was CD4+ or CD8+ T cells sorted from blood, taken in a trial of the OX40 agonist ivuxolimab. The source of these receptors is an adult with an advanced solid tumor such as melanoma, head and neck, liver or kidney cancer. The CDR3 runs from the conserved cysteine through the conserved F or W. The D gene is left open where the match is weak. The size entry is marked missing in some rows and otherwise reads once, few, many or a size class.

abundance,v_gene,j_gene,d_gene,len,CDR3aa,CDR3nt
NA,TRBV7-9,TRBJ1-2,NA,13,CASSPTPIYGYTF,TGTGCCAGCAGCCCAACCCCTATCTATGGCTACACCTTC
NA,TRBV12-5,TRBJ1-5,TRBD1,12,CASGQGNQPQHF,TGTGCTAGTGGACAGGGGAATCAGCCCCAGCATTTT
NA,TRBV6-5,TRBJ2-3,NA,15,CASSTLGGATDTQYF,TGTGCCAGCAGTACCTTAGGAGGGGCGACAGATACGCAGTATTTT
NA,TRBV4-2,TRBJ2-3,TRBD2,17,CASSQDEARGGLDTQYF,TGTGCCAGCAGCCAAGATGAGGCGCGGGGGGGTCTAGATACGCAGTATTTT
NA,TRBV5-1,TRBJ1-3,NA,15,CASSLVGAGENTIYF,TGCGCCAGCAGCTTGGTAGGGGCAGGGGAGAACACCATATATTTT
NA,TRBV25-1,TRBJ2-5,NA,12,CASRGSHSTQYF,TGTGCCAGCAGGGGGTCTCACTCGACCCAGTACTTC
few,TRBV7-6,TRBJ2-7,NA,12,CASSSTSYEQYF,TGTGCCAGCAGCTCGACTAGCTACGAGCAGTACTTC
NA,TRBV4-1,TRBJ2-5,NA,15,CASSQRGREQETQYF,TGCGCCAGCAGCCAACGGGGGAGAGAACAAGAGACCCAGTACTTC
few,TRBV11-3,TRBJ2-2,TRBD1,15,CASSRTGVITGELFF,TGTGCCAGCAGCCGGACAGGGGTTATCACCGGGGAGCTGTTTTTT
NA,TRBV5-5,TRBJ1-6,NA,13,CASSLLGATTLHF,TGTGCCAGCAGCTTGTTGGGGGCTACGACCCTCCACTTT
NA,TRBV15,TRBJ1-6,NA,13,CATSRARESPLHF,TGTGCCACCAGCAGAGCCCGGGAATCACCCCTCCACTTT
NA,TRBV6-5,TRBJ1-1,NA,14,CASRKTAMNTEAFF,TGTGCCAGCAGGAAGACAGCCATGAACACTGAAGCTTTCTTT
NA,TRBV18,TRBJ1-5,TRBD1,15,CASSPFPGGHQPQHF,TGTGCCAGCTCACCGTTTCCAGGGGGCCATCAGCCCCAGCATTTT
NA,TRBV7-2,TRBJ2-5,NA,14,CASSHPGSVETQYF,TGTGCCAGCAGCCACCCCGGGTCGGTAGAGACCCAGTACTTC
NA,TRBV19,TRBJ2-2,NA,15,CASSTYRGDTGELFF,TGTGCCAGTAGTACTTACCGGGGAGACACCGGGGAGCTGTTTTTT
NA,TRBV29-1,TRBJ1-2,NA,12,CSVGGGNYGYTF,TGCAGCGTCGGAGGCGGTAACTATGGCTACACCTTC
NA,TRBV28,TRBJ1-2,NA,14,CASSLAGVGGGYTF,TGTGCCAGCAGTTTGGCAGGGGTGGGCGGCGGCTACACCTTC
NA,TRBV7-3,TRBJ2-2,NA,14,CASSLDPNTGELFF,TGTGCCAGCAGCTTGGACCCTAACACCGGGGAGCTGTTTTTT
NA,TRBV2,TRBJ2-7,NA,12,CASSLTDYEQYF,TGTGCCAGCAGTTTGACTGATTACGAGCAGTACTTC
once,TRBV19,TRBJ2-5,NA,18,CASSPIRSVTVTQETQYF,TGTGCCAGTAGTCCCATTAGGAGCGTGACAGTTACCCAAGAGACCCAGTACTTC
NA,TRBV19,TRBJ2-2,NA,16,CASIQLGAANTGELFF,TGTGCCAGTATACAGTTGGGGGCAGCAAACACCGGGGAGCTGTTTTTT
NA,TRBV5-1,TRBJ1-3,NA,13,CASSLPSGNTIYF,TGCGCCAGCAGCTTGCCCTCAGGAAACACCATATATTTT
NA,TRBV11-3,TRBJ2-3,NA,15,CASSSIGGSTDTQYF,TGTGCCAGCAGCTCCATAGGGGGGAGCACAGATACGCAGTATTTT
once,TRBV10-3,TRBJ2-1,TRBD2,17,CAISESNVVAGGGEQFF,TGTGCCATCAGTGAGTCGAATGTAGTAGCGGGAGGGGGCGAGCAGTTCTTC
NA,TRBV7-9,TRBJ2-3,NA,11,CASSLEVAQYF,TGTGCCAGCAGCTTAGAGGTCGCGCAGTATTTT
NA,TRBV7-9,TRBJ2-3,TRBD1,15,CASSKQGVGTDTQYF,TGTGCCAGCAGCAAACAGGGGGTGGGCACAGATACGCAGTATTTT
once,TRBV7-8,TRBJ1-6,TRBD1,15,CASSLAGTGGIPLHF,TGTGCCAGCAGCTTAGCCGGGACAGGGGGTATTCCCCTCCACTTT
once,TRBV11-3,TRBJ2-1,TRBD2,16,CASSLRLAGGNNEQFF,TGTGCCAGCAGCTTACGACTAGCGGGGGGAAACAATGAGCAGTTCTTC
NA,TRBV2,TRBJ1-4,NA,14,CASSLSGMDEKLFF,TGTGCCAGCAGTTTATCGGGTATGGATGAAAAACTGTTTTTT